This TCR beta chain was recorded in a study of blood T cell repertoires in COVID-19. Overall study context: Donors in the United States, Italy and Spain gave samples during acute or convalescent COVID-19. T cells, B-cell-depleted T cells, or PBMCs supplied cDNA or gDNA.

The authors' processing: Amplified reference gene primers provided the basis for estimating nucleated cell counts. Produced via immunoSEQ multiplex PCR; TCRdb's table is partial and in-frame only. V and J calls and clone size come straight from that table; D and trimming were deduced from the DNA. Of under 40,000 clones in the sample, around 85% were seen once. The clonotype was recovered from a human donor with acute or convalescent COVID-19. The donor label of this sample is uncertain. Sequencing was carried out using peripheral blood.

The CDR3 is CASSQELFVRGEQFF. Written as DNA, the CDR3 is TGCGCCAGCAGCCAAGAACTGTTTGTGAGAGGTGAGCAGTTCTTC. The rearrangement joins TRBV4-3 to TRBJ2-1; D gene uncertain. The V and J ends lost 0 bases and 9 bases respectively, with 15 bases between them. Germline V gives CDR1 LGHNA, CDR2 YSLEER. The CDR3 consists of 15 residues.